This passage covers 11 T cell receptor beta chains from one sample sequenced in a study of blood T cells in healthy people across ages. A J-beta primer mix and a sample-barcoded 5' primer were used in a second PCR of roughly 6 to 11 cycles. Each CDR3 protein gets one entry after TCRdb re-called the 5' RACE reads with MiXCR. Of around 710,000 distinct CDR3 sequences detected, approximately 43% appear once; the ten largest clones hold 20% to 25%. Input material: blood. These receptors were collected from a woman in her sixties or seventies in good health.

The chain carries TRBV11-1 and TRBJ2-7; no clear D. Germline V lookup: CDR1 SGHAT, CDR2 FQDESV (reference sequence). This CDR3 contains 17 residues. V was trimmed by 5 bases and J by 7 bases, leaving 27 bases between them. The CDR3: CASSPSHQTRARNEQYF. CDR3 bases: TGTGCCAGCAGCCCATCACACCAGACTCGCGCACGAAATGAGCAGTACTTC.

The genes are TRBV30 and TRBJ1-5; D unresolved. The CDR3 length is 15 residues. Germline CDR1 reads GTSNPN; CDR2 reads SVGIG (reference sequence). With 6 bases removed from V and 6 bases from J, the gap between germline ends came to 21 bases. This CDR3 is CACNWGGIEGQPQHF. For the CDR3, the DNA is TGTGCCTGCAATTGGGGAGGCATTGAGGGTCAGCCCCAGCATTTT.

This clonotype has just a few counts. This chain uses TRBV6-1 with TRBJ2-1; no firm D call. The germline V gene has CDR1 MNHNS and CDR2 SASEGT. V was cut by 2 bases and J by 9 bases, with 20 bases left in between. This CDR3 is 16 amino acids long. CDR3 bases: TGTGCCAGCAGTGAATATAGGAGTTGGACCTCAGGTGAGCAGTTCTTC. It specifies CASSEYRSWTSGEQFF.

V and J are TRBV24-1 and TRBJ1-5, with D possibly being TRBD1 (6 bases). From germline, CDR1 is KGHDR and CDR2 SFDVKD. There are 16 residues in the CDR3. With 7 bases removed from V and 0 bases from J, the gap between germline ends came to 15 bases. The CDR3 region has the DNA TGTGCCACCAGCCGAGGACAGCCTTATAGCAATCAGCCCCAGCATTTT. This codes for CATSRGQPYSNQPQHF.

The chain employs TRBV4-1 and TRBJ1-4, with D maybe TRBD1 (6 bases). Germline CDR1 reads MGHRA; CDR2 reads YSYEKL. The CDR3 is 16 residues long. Trimming cost V 0 bases and J 8 bases, with 16 bases left between them. CDR3 sequence: CASSQDERGGGEKLFF. DNA of the CDR3: TGCGCCAGCAGCCAAGATGAACGAGGGGGAGGGGAAAAACTGTTTTTT.

As regards this clonotype: A single base separates this from a much larger clone, so it may be a read error. The J gene is TRBJ1-5, the V gene TRBV10-3; D unclear. The CDR3 sequence is 14 residues long. Germline V CDR1 and CDR2: ENHRY, SYGVKD. The CDR3 loop is CAISDSGGNQLQHF. CDR3 nucleotide sequence: TGTGCCATCAGTGACAGCGGAGGCAATCAGCTCCAGCATTTT.

The chain couples TRBV9 to TRBJ2-3; D call uncertain. V lost 4 bases to trimming and J lost 1 base, with 10 bases between them. The V gene's germline CDR1 is SGDLS and CDR2 YYNGEE. This CDR3 is 14 amino acids long. The DNA of the CDR3 is TGTGCCAGCAGCTCAACTGAGGGCACAGATACGCAGTATTTT. Protein product: CASSSTEGTDTQYF.

This clonotype turned up a few times. The chain couples TRBV24-1 to TRBJ2-2, with D unresolved. The V end was cut by 4 bases, the J end by 0 bases, with 17 bases between. This CDR3 has 18 residues. Per the germline V gene, CDR1 is KGHDR and CDR2 is SFDVKD. CDR3 loop: CATSDPPGTTSNTGELFF. The CDR3 DNA follows: TGTGCCACCAGTGACCCCCCAGGAACGACTTCGAACACCGGGGAGCTGTTTTTT.

This chain links TRBV6-2 or TRBV6-3 with TRBJ2-5; no reliable D call. The CDR3 runs to 13 residues. Per the germline V gene, CDR1 is MNHEY and CDR2 is SVGEGT. V gave up 3 bases and J gave up 5 bases, with 10 bases separating them. CDR3 sequence reads: CASSYEIGETQYF. DNA for the CDR3: TGTGCCAGCAGTTATGAGATCGGTGAGACCCAGTACTTC.

This sequence joins TRBV21-1 and TRBJ2-2; TRBD1, the table's D call, was not compared with the DNA. TRBV21-1 is a pseudogene segment. This CDR3 has 13 amino acids. Here the CDR3 reads CASRKQGDGELFF. As DNA, the CDR3 is TGTGCCAGCAGAAAACAGGGTGACGGGGAGCTGTTTTTT.

In its sample, this clonotype was seen once. V and J are TRBV3-1 and TRBJ2-5; 12 bases align to TRBD2. Germline CDR1 and CDR2: LGHDT and YNNKEL (reference sequence). J was trimmed by 11 bases and V by 4 bases; bases with no gene match: 20. There are 18 residues in the CDR3. The CDR3, as DNA: TGTGCCAGCAGCCGTGGACTAGCGGGACACACACAGTACAATGAGCAGTACTTC. Its protein product is CASSRGLAGHTQYNEQYF.